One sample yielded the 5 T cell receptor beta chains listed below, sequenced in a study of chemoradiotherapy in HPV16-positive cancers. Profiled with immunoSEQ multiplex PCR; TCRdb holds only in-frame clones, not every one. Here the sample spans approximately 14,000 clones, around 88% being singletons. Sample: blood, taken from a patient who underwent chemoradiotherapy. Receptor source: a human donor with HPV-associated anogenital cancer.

The CDR3 here is CATRTSGSIDEQFF. The CDR3 region has the DNA TGTGCCACCCGTACTAGCGGGAGTATCGATGAGCAGTTCTTC. V is TRBV15 and J is TRBJ2-1; TRBD2 matches at 11 bases. Trimming at V came to 8 bases and at J to 8 bases, leaving 8 bases not matched to a gene. CDR1 LNHNV and CDR2 YYDKDF come from the germline V gene (reference sequence). The CDR3 totals 14 residues.

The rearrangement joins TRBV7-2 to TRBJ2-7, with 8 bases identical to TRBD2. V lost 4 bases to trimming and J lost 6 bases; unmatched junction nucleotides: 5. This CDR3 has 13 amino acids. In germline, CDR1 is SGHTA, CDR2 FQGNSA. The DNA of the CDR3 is TGTGCCAGCAGCTACGGACTAGCTCGCGAGCAGTACTTC. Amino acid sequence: CASSYGLAREQYF.

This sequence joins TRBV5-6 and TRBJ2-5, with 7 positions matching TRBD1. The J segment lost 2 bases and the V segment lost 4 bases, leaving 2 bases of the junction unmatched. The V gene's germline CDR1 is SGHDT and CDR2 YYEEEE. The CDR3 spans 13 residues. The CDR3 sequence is CASSPDRQETQYF. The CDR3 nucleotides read TGTGCCAGCAGCCCGGACAGGCAAGAGACCCAGTACTTC.

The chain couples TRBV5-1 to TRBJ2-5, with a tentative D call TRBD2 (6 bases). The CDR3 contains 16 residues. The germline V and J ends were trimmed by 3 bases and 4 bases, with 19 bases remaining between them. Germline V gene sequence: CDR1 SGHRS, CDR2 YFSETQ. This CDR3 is CASSWEARGRGETQYF. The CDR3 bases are TGCGCCAGCAGCTGGGAGGCCCGGGGCCGGGGAGAGACCCAGTACTTC.

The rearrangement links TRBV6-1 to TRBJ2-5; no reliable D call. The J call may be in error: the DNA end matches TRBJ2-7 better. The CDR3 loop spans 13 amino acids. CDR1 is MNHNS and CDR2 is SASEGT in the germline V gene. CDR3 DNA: TGTGCCAGCAGCCCCATGGGCGCCCTCGAGCAGTACTTC. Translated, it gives CASSPMGALEQYF.